This TCR beta chain emerged from a study of OX40 agonist ivuxolimab in advanced cancers. Concerning the study at large: Ivuxolimab, which targeted the costimulatory receptor OX40 (CD134), was an agonistic, fully human IgG2 monoclonal antibody. Intravenous ivuxolimab was administered to patients every 2 weeks at six dose levels: 0.01, 0.1, 0.3, 1.5, 3 and 10 mg/kg. Of the roughly 52 dose-escalation patients, hepatocellular carcinoma was present in around 20, melanoma in roughly 15, renal cell carcinoma in 9 and head and neck cancer in 9. A male proportion of 82.7% and a mean age of roughly 55 years, ranging from about 20 to 85, were recorded for the dose-escalation cohort. Prior anti-PD-1, anti-PD-L1 or anti-CTLA-4 therapy was permitted, and checkpoint inhibitors had been received by about 36% of dose-escalation patients. Three dose-escalation patients achieved partial responses, one with hepatocellular carcinoma and two with cutaneous melanoma. Peripheral TCRbeta sequencing was intended to test whether TCR sequence diversity was altered and clonal T-cell expansion was caused by ivuxolimab. The monotherapy dose-escalation portion (N ≈ 57 patients) of the phase I ivuxolimab trial is reported in the paper. What the authors observed across the whole study: Partial responders in the 0.1-3.0 mg/kg groups had among the lowest normalized peripheral clonal expansion, especially among CD8+ T cells. At doses of 0.1 to 3.0 mg/kg, clonal expansion of both CD4+ and CD8+ T cells in blood was seen between baseline and week 6. Low levels of normalized T-cell clonal expansion were also seen in some nonresponding patients. The antigen specificity of the clonally expanded peripheral T cells was not determined. After ivuxolimab, expanded clones were on average more numerous among CD8+ T cells than among CD4+ T cells.

As regards this clone: The specificity of this receptor is unknown. The record has no base qualities; no much larger clone is one base away.

Patients with a history of autoimmune disease or receiving systemic immunosuppression were excluded from the trial. In every dose cohort, peripheral blood was drawn for TCR sequencing at baseline, cycle 4 day 1, and cycle 7 day 1. The samples were taken from a phase I, first-in-human, multicenter, open-label dose-escalation trial of ivuxolimab. The trial enrolled adults with locally advanced or metastatic head and neck squamous cell, hepatocellular, melanoma or renal cell carcinoma. Before TCR sequencing, CD4+ T cells and CD8+ T cells from peripheral blood were sorted into separate populations. V loses 4 bases of germline sequence and J loses 4 bases, and the interval between the two ends is 13 bases. For CDR1 and CDR2, the germline V gene lists SGHDN and FVKESK. The CDR3 spans 15 residues, from the cysteine through the phenylalanine. Left in the record is the CDR3 DNA by itself, 45 bases read in frame from the first base.

Genomic DNA was extracted from sorted cells for sequencing of the TCRbeta CDR3 region. The immunoSEQ Assay was used for sequencing of TCRbeta CDR3 regions. TCRdb limited this immuneACCESS table to in-frame rearrangements with V and J called. A share of clones is missing; checked studies link under half to unresolved V genes, and the rest is unexplained. For this sample there are roughly 12,000 clones; about 93% appear just once. Approximately 70% of the sample rests with the top ten. This material consisted of CD4+ or CD8+ T cells sorted from blood, taken in a trial of the OX40 agonist ivuxolimab. The chain employs TRBV14 and TRBJ1-4; perhaps TRBD1 is the D gene, with 5 bases matching. This receptor was identified in an adult with an advanced solid tumor such as melanoma, head and neck, liver or kidney cancer. The sequenced DNA: TGTGCCAGCAGCCCCTTAGGCAGGGTTAATGAAAAACTGTTTTTT. Translated, this is CASSPLGRVNEKLFF.